The 27 T cell receptor beta chains given below trace back to one sample, sequenced in a study of T cells in Graves' hyperthyroidism and ophthalmopathy. TCR beta CDR3 regions were amplified from RNA transcripts. The TCR CDR3 was amplified in a first-round RT-PCR using the HTBI primer set. MiXCR, applied by TCRdb to the multiplex PCR reads, yields one record per CDR3 protein. This sample carries about 640,000 distinct CDR3 sequences, roughly 20% of them seen once, and the ten largest clones take under 35%. Sequenced sample: blood. The receptors derive from a man aged 25-40 years with Graves' ophthalmopathy.

This clonotype occurred many times. The chain uses TRBV7-2 and TRBJ2-5; the match to TRBD2 covers 9 bases. The germline gives CDR1 SGHTA, CDR2 FQGNSA. V was clipped by 2 bases and J by 4 bases; unmatched bases: 8. The CDR3 is 16 residues long. The CDR3 is CASSLLAGVAGETQYF. CDR3 in DNA: TGTGCCAGCAGCTTATTAGCGGGGGTGGCCGGAGAGACCCAGTACTTC.

The chain uses TRBV7-3 and TRBJ2-1; no clear D gene. V lost 4 bases to trimming and J lost 0 bases, with 7 bases between them. The length of the CDR3 is 14 residues. Germline CDR1 SGHTA, CDR2 FQGTGA. CDR3 nucleotide sequence: TGTGCCAGCAGCTCGCAGCCCTCCTACAATGAGCAGTTCTTC. It is translated as CASSSQPSYNEQFF.

This clonotype has a count of ten or more. The CDR3 DNA sequence: TGTGCCAGCTCACCAACTATGGCTAGCGGCTACGAGCAGTACTTC. Translating gives CASSPTMASGYEQYF. V gene TRBV18 combines with J gene TRBJ2-7; 7 bases match TRBD2. Per germline, CDR1 KGHSH and CDR2 LQKENI. The CDR3 loop spans 15 amino acids. Losses at the gene ends were 2 bases for V and 3 bases for J; bases not matched to a gene: 7. The entire variable domain, with the rest obtained from reference TRBV18 and TRBJ2-7, is as follows: NAGVMQNPRHLVRRRGQEARLRCSPMKGHSHVYWYRQLPEEGLKFMVYLQKENIIDESGMPKERFSAEFPKEGPSILRIQQVVRGDSAAYFCASSPTMASGYEQYFGPGTRLTVT.

The genes are TRBV6-5 and TRBJ2-4; a possible D gene is TRBD1 (5 bases). Trimming took off 2 bases at V and 9 bases at J, with 11 bases between the two ends. CDR1 and CDR2 from the germline V gene are MNHEY and SVGAGI. CDR3 length: 13 residues. CDR3 nucleotides: TGTGCCAGCAGTTACCCAGGGTCCGGCATTCAGTACTTC. Translated, it gives CASSYPGSGIQYF.

This clonotype was detected ten times or more. The chain employs TRBV7-9 and TRBJ2-7; 11 nucleotides match TRBD2. The CDR3 contains 16 residues. CDR1 and CDR2 from the germline V gene are SEHNR and FQNEAQ (reference sequence). V was clipped by 3 bases and J by 0 bases; unmatched bases: 4. The CDR3 is CASSFGTSGPSYEQYF. The CDR3 DNA sequence: TGTGCCAGCAGCTTCGGGACTAGCGGCCCCTCCTACGAGCAGTACTTC.

This clonotype was recorded a few times. This chain uses TRBV3-1 with TRBJ2-1; no clear D. The CDR3 is 12 amino acids. V shed 2 bases and J shed 8 bases, with 7 bases lying between them. CDR1 LGHDT and CDR2 YNNKEL come from the germline V gene (reference sequence). CDR3 sequence: CASSQSLHEQFF. The CDR3 DNA sequence: TGTGCCAGCAGCCAAAGTCTCCATGAGCAGTTCTTC.

The chain combines TRBV6-2 or TRBV6-3 with TRBJ2-2; D uncertain. With 4 bases removed from V and 0 bases from J, the gap between germline ends came to 9 bases. The CDR3 has 15 amino acids. Germline-derived CDR1 and CDR2 are MNHEY and SVGEGT. This CDR3 reads CASSFGVSNTGELFF. The CDR3 DNA reads TGTGCCAGCAGTTTCGGCGTGTCGAACACCGGGGAGCTGTTTTTT.

This clonotype has a handful of counts. The chain employs TRBV7-9 and TRBJ1-2, with D perhaps TRBD1 (5 bases). Per the germline V gene, CDR1 is SEHNR and CDR2 is FQNEAQ (reference sequence). V lost 7 bases to trimming and J lost 4 bases, with 10 bases between them. The CDR3 is made up of 12 amino acids. The CDR3 nucleotides read TGTGCCAGCAATGACAGCGGCTATGGCTACACCTTC. Protein: CASNDSGYGYTF.

This chain links TRBV27 with TRBJ2-7; 11 nucleotides align to TRBD2. This CDR3 is built from 18 residues. Germline CDR1 and CDR2: MNHEY and SMNVEV (reference sequence). With 2 bases clipped from V and 2 bases from J, the junction kept 11 bases outside the gene matches. The CDR3, as DNA: TGTGCCAGCAGTTTAGAGGGGGGTACTAGCGGGAGAACCTACGAGCAGTACTTC. Translating gives CASSLEGGTSGRTYEQYF.

The table lists this clonotype with a few counts. One end of the junction does not line up with germline, which may come from a read error. CDR3 region: CATSSGRAYNEQFF. The CDR3 DNA is TGTGCCACCTCTAGCGGGAGGGCCTATAATGAGCAGTTCTTC. The chain couples TRBV6-1 to TRBJ2-1; 12 positions agree with TRBD2. This CDR3 has 14 residues. The germline V gene has CDR1 MNHNS and CDR2 SASEGT.

This clonotype was seen only a few times. The J gene is TRBJ2-1, the V gene TRBV20-1, with D unresolved. This CDR3 spans 13 amino acids. CDR1 and CDR2 (germline): DFQATT, SNEGSKA (reference sequence). Between the trimmed V and J ends, which lost 6 bases and 9 bases, there was a span of 18 bases. CDR3 bases: TGCAGTGCCCCATGGCTAAGCGACCCTGAGCAGTTCTTC. It specifies CSAPWLSDPEQFF.

Note on this clonotype: A much larger clone lies one base from this, so it may be a read error. The chain is built from TRBV6-1 and TRBJ2-7, with TRBD2 identical over 8 bases. This CDR3 is 17 amino acids long. Losses at the gene ends were 0 bases for V and 7 bases for J; bases not matched to a gene: 14. The germline CDR1 and CDR2 sequences are MNHNS and SASEGT. CDR3 protein: CASSEAPSGSLIEEQYF. As DNA, the CDR3 is TGTGCCAGCAGTGAAGCGCCTAGCGGGTCTTTAATAGAAGAGCAGTACTTC.

V is TRBV5-5 and J is TRBJ2-4; 9 positions agree with TRBD1. The CDR3 is 15 residues long. The germline V gene encodes CDR1 SGHKS and CDR2 YYEKEE (reference sequence). With V trimmed by 4 bases and J by 5 bases, 7 bases remained unmatched. The CDR3 loop reads CASSMDRGGENIQYF. In DNA, the CDR3 is TGTGCCAGCAGCATGGACAGGGGTGGTGAAAACATTCAGTACTTC.

CDR3 in amino acids: CASSLFSGISSYNEQFF. DNA of the CDR3: TGCGCCAGCAGCTTGTTCTCCGGGATTAGCTCCTACAATGAGCAGTTCTTC. J is TRBJ2-1 and V is TRBV5-1, with D perhaps matching TRBD2 (5 bases). Per germline, CDR1 SGHRS and CDR2 YFSETQ. The CDR3 contains 17 residues. V was shortened by 1 base and J by 0 bases, with 14 bases between the two germline ends.

The chain carries TRBV3-1 and TRBJ2-7; 8 nucleotides line up with TRBD2. The length of the CDR3 is 16 residues. The V and J ends lost 0 bases and 4 bases, in that order; junction bases with no gene match: 8. Germline assignment: CDR1 LGHDT and CDR2 YNNKEL (reference sequence). CDR3 nucleotides: TGTGCCAGCAGCCAAGATCCAGCGGGGGAACTGTACGAGCAGTACTTC. Translated: CASSQDPAGELYEQYF.

This chain uses TRBV28 with TRBJ2-7, with 7 bases fitting TRBD1. With 4 bases clipped from V and 7 bases from J, the junction kept 7 bases outside the gene matches. The CDR3 extends over 13 amino acids. Germline V gene data show CDR1 as MDHEN and CDR2 as SYDVKM. The CDR3 DNA reads TGTGCCAGCAGTTCTAGGGGGCGCGGAGAGCAGTACTTC. Its protein is CASSSRGRGEQYF.

This sequence joins TRBV5-8 and TRBJ2-5; 8 bases line up with TRBD2. V lost 4 bases, J lost 6 bases, and 14 bases stayed unmatched. Per the germline V gene, CDR1 is SGHTS and CDR2 is YDEGEE. This CDR3 is built from 16 residues. The DNA of the CDR3 is TGTGCCAGCAGCCTCTACTTGACTAGCGTTCTTAAGACCCAGTACTTC. Its translation: CASSLYLTSVLKTQYF.

This clonotype appeared many times. The V call is TRBV3-1, the J call TRBJ1-1; 9 nucleotides align to TRBD1. The CDR3 length is 14 residues. Looked up from germline, CDR1 is LGHDT and CDR2 is YNNKEL (reference sequence). J gave up 5 bases and V 6 bases, and 7 bases lay outside the gene matches. Here the CDR3 reads CASRPTGGGTEAFF. In nucleotides, the CDR3 is TGTGCCAGCAGACCGACAGGGGGGGGGACTGAAGCTTTCTTT.

The chain carries TRBV5-1 and TRBJ1-3; D possibly corresponds to TRBD1 (5 bases). The CDR3 length is 15 residues. V lost 9 bases, J lost 0 bases, and 16 bases lay in between. Germline V gene sequence: CDR1 SGHRS, CDR2 YFSETQ. CDR3 region: CANRRDTSSGNTIYF. The CDR3 nucleotides are TGCGCCAACAGGAGAGACACGAGCTCTGGAAACACCATATATTTT.

The V and J genes are TRBV20-1 and TRBJ2-7; 8 bases fit TRBD2. The CDR3 consists of 14 residues. Germline trimming cut 6 bases from V and 5 bases from J; bases unmatched to any gene: 12. Germline loops: CDR1 DFQATT, CDR2 SNEGSKA (reference sequence). In DNA, the CDR3 is TGCAGTGCCGGCTACGGGACTAGGGGCGACGAGCAGTACTTC. The encoded protein is CSAGYGTRGDEQYF.

This clonotype has just a few counts. V and J are TRBV20-1 and TRBJ2-7; tentatively, D is TRBD1 or TRBD2 (5 bases each). This CDR3 has 13 residues. V gave up 1 base and J gave up 2 bases, with 9 bases separating them. Germline V gene data show CDR1 as DFQATT and CDR2 as SNEGSKA (reference sequence). The CDR3 region has the DNA TGCAGTGCTAGAGTTGGGGGACCCTACGAGCAGTACTTC. Translating gives CSARVGGPYEQYF.

This clonotype has just a few counts. The rearrangement uses TRBV12-3 or TRBV12-4 and TRBJ2-2, with D perhaps assigned TRBD1 or TRBD2 (5 bases each). This CDR3 region has 17 residues. V lost 1 base, J lost 0 bases, and 12 bases lay in between. CDR3 bases: TGTGCCAGCAGTTTAGGTACGGGACCCGCGAACACCGGGGAGCTGTTTTTT. Residues: CASSLGTGPANTGELFF.

The chain recombines TRBV3-1 with TRBJ1-3, with TRBD1 identical over 9 bases. Trimming cost V 4 bases and J 0 bases; bases outside gene matches: 4. This CDR3 is built from 16 residues. The germline gives CDR1 LGHDT, CDR2 YNNKEL (reference sequence). The CDR3 coding sequence is TGTGCCAGCAGCCCTGGACAGGGGAACTCTGGAAACACCATATATTTT. This encodes CASSPGQGNSGNTIYF.

The chain joins TRBV28 to TRBJ2-7; tentative D call: TRBD2 (6 bases). Deletions cut 5 bases from V and 3 bases from J, with 20 bases between. The CDR3 sequence is 16 residues long. CDR1 is MDHEN, CDR2 SYDVKM, per germline. The CDR3 DNA reads as TGTGCCAGCAGTCCTCCCGTGAGCGGGTTGGTCTACGAGCAGTACTTC. Translating gives CASSPPVSGLVYEQYF.

With regard to this clonotype: A much larger clone differs from this one at a single base, so this may be a read error. The chain uses TRBV27 and TRBJ1-2, with a weak D call TRBD1 (5 bases). Trimming took 8 bases from V and 5 from J, leaving 18 bases between them. Germline V CDR1 and CDR2: MNHEY, SMNVEV (reference sequence). CDR3 length: 14 amino acids. DNA for the CDR3: TGTGCCAGCGGGTCAACAGGTTCGGGGTATGGCTACACCTTC. Protein: CASGSTGSGYGYTF.

There are a few counts of this clonotype. The genes are TRBV6-1 and TRBJ2-3; D might be TRBD2 (6 bases). Trimming removed 5 bases at V and 0 bases at J, with 18 bases between. The CDR3 totals 17 residues. Germline V lookup: CDR1 MNHNS, CDR2 SASEGT. The CDR3 protein is CASSRRLERPSTDTQYF. Written as DNA, the CDR3 is TGTGCCAGCAGTCGGCGACTAGAAAGGCCTAGCACAGATACGCAGTATTTT.

A remark on this clonotype: A much larger clone sits a single nucleotide away, making a read error possible. The genes are TRBV7-9 and TRBJ2-1, with TRBD2 matching 13 bases. Losses at the gene ends were 4 bases for V and 2 bases for J; bases not matched to a gene: 2. This CDR3 has 16 residues. CDR1 is SEHNR, CDR2 FQNEAQ, per germline (reference sequence). CDR3 DNA: TGTGCCAGCAGCTGGACTAGCGGGAGACCCTACAATGAGCAGTTCTTC. Amino acids: CASSWTSGRPYNEQFF.